This is a list of T cell receptor beta chains from one sample in a study of shared clonotypes between healthy human individuals. The data were produced by immunoSEQ multiplex PCR, yet TCRdb's version contains in-frame clones alone and is incomplete. This sample carries about 690,000 clones, 80% to 95% of them seen once, and the ten largest clones take approximately 35%. The sequenced sample consisted of memory CD8+ T cells from PBMCs. These receptors were taken from a young man in good health. Some clones in this sample may be carry-over from other donors' samples. Both conserved end residues are part of each CDR3. The D gene is left open where the match is weak. Size is omitted from some rows. Given values are once, few, many or a class for expanded clones.

d_call | clone_size | j_call | v_call | cdr3_nt | cdr3_aa
- | once | TRBJ2-1 | TRBV9 | TGTGCCAGCGCAGAAACCAGCTCCTACAATGAGCAGTTCTTC | CASAETSSYNEQFF
- | once | TRBJ2-3 | TRBV6-5 | TGTGCCAGCAGTCGTAGAGGCACAGATACGCAGTATTTT | CASSRRGTDTQYF
TRBD1 | - | TRBJ1-4 | TRBV27 | TGTGCCAGCAGTTTACAGGGGGGAGTAGGGGATAATGAAAAACTGTTTTTT | CASSLQGGVGDNEKLFF
- | - | TRBJ1-1 | TRBV15 | TGTGCCACCAGCGTTTACCGCGGTGGGACTGAAGCTTTCTTT | CATSVYRGGTEAFF
- | - | TRBJ1-5 | TRBV18 | TGTGCCAGCTCAAGGGCAGGAAGGTATAGCAATCAGCCCCAGCATTTT | CASSRAGRYSNQPQHF
- | - | TRBJ1-3 | TRBV28 | TGTGCCAGCAGTTTACATCGGGCAGGGAGTCCGGGAAACACCATATATTTT | CASSLHRAGSPGNTIYF
- | - | TRBJ2-5 | TRBV2 | TGTGCCAGCAGTGCTCCCAGGGAGGTCTCAGGGGTAGAGACCCAGTACTTC | CASSAPREVSGVETQYF
TRBD2 | - | TRBJ2-5 | TRBV27 | TGTGCCAGCAGTCCCAGGGGTGCGGGAGGGCCGGAGACCCAGTACTTC | CASSPRGAGGPETQYF
- | - | TRBJ2-7 | TRBV27 | TGTGCCAGCAGTTTATATTCGGGGATGACCTACGAGCAGTACTTC | CASSLYSGMTYEQYF
- | - | TRBJ2-2 | TRBV27 | TGTGCCAGCTGGAGGTGGAGGGGCAACACCGGGGAGCTGTTTTTT | CASWRWRGNTGELFF
- | - | TRBJ2-7 | TRBV11-1 | TGTGCCAGCAGCTCTCGGACCGCCGTCTACGAGCAGTACTTC | CASSSRTAVYEQYF
- | - | TRBJ2-2 | TRBV27 | TGTGCCAGCAGTTTTGGGGGCCCGGGGTCCGGGGAGCTGTTTTTT | CASSFGGPGSGELFF
TRBD1 | - | TRBJ2-1 | TRBV25-1 | TGTGCCAGCAGTGATACCCGGACAGGCCTTTACAATGAGCAGTTCTTC | CASSDTRTGLYNEQFF
- | - | TRBJ2-6 | TRBV9 | TGTGCCAGCAGCGGGGGTAAGTCTGGGGCCAACGTCCTGACTTTC | CASSGGKSGANVLTF
TRBD1 | - | TRBJ1-1 | TRBV29-1 | TGCAGCGTCCTAGGACAGGGTCGCGCTGAAGCTTTCTTT | CSVLGQGRAEAFF
- | - | TRBJ1-1 | TRBV2 | TGTGCCAGCAGCGCCCTCGAACACCTCCTAAATAGAGGTTTCTTT | CASSALEHLLNRGFF
TRBD1 | many | TRBJ2-1 | TRBV28 | TGTGCCAGCAGTCCATGGGACAGGTACAATGAGCAGTTCTTC | CASSPWDRYNEQFF
- | once | TRBJ2-7 | TRBV4-1 | TGCGCCAGCAGCCAGCGCGCCAGGGACCACGAGCAGTACTTC | CASSQRARDHEQYF
TRBD1 | - | TRBJ1-1 | TRBV6-1 | TGTGCCACACAGGGGTTCGGAAGAGCTTTCTTT | CATQGFGRAFF
- | - | TRBJ1-3 | TRBV9 | TGTGCCAGCAGCGTAGCTGGGGCACCCTCTGGAAACACCATATATTTT | CASSVAGAPSGNTIYF
TRBD2 | once | TRBJ2-3 | TRBV6-1 | TGTGCCAGCAGGGAACTAGCGGGAGGGCCCTCGTTGGGGACAGATACGCAGTATTTT | CASRELAGGPSLGTDTQYF
- | many | TRBJ2-7 | TRBV6-5 | TGTGCCAGCAGTTGGGGGGGGCGGGAGCAGTACTTC | CASSWGGREQYF
- | - | TRBJ2-7 | TRBV11-2 | TGTGCCAGCAGCTTAGGGGGCAGAGCCTACGAGCAGTACTTC | CASSLGGRAYEQYF
- | - | TRBJ2-5 | TRBV5-5 | TGTGCCAGCAGCTTGATGGGGACCCAGTACTTC | CASSLMGTQYF
- | - | TRBJ1-2 | TRBV29-1 | TGCAGCGTACTTAGGGCTTTTGGCTACACCTTC | CSVLRAFGYTF
- | - | TRBJ1-5 | TRBV6-1 | TGTGCCAGCAGTGAATGGGGCAGCCGTCAGCCCCAGCATTTT | CASSEWGSRQPQHF
- | - | TRBJ2-7 | TRBV7-8 | TGTGCCAGCAACTCAATGTCAGGGTCAGTCTACGAGCAGTACTTC | CASNSMSGSVYEQYF